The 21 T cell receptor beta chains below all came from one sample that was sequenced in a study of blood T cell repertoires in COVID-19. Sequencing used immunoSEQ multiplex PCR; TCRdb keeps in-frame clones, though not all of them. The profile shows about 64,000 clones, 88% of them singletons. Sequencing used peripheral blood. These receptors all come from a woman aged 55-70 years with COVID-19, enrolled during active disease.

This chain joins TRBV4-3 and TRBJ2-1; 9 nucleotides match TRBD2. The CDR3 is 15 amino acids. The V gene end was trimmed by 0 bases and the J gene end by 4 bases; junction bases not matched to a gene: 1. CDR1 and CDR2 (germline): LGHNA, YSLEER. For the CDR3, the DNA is TGCGCCAGCAGCCAAGAGGGACTAGCATACAATGAGCAGTTCTTC. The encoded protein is CASSQEGLAYNEQFF.

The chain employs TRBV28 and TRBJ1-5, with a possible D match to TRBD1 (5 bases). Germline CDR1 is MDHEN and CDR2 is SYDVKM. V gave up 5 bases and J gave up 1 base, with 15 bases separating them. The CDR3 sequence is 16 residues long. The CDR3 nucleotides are TGTGCCAGCAGTCCCCGTGGACATAAGAGCAATCAGCCCCAGCATTTT. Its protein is CASSPRGHKSNQPQHF.

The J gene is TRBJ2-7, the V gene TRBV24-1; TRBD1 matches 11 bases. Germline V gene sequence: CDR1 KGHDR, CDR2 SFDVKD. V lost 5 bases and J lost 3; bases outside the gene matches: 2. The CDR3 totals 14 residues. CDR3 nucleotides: TGTGCCACCAGTGGGACAGGGGGCGTCTACGAGCAGTACTTC. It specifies CATSGTGGVYEQYF.

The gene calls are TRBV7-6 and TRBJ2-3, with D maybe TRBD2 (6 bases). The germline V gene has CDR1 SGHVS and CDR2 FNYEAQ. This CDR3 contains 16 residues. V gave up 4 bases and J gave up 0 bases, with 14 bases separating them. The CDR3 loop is CASSSMGGLSTDTQYF. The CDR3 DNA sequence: TGTGCCAGCAGCTCGATGGGGGGACTTAGCACAGATACGCAGTATTTT.

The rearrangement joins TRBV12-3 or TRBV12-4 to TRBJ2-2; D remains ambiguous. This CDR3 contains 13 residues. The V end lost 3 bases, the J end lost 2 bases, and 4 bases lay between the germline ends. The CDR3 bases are TGTGCCAGCAGTTTGAGTAACACCGGGGAGCTGTTTTTT. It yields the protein CASSLSNTGELFF.

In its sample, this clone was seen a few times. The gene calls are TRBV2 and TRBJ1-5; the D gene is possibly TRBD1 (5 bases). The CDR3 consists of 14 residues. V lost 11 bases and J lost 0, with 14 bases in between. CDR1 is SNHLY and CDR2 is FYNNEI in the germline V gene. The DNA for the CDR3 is TGTGCCTGCCGGGGGGGGACTAGCAATCAGCCCCAGCATTTT. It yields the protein CACRGGTSNQPQHF.

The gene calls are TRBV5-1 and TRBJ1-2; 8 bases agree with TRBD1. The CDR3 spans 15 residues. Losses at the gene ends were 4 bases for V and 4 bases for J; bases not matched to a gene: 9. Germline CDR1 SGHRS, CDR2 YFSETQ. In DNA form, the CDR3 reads TGCGCCAGCAGCCCAGGACAGGGAGCTACCTATGGCTACACCTTC. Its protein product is CASSPGQGATYGYTF.

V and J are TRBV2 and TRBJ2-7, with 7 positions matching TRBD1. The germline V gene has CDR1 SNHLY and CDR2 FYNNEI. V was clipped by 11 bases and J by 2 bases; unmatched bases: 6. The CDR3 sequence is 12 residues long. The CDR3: CASSQGAYEQYF. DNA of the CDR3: TGTGCCTCCTCCCAGGGGGCCTACGAGCAGTACTTC.

CDR3 loop: CASSWLAGTDTQYF. CDR3 sequence (DNA): TGTGCCAGCAGTTGGCTAGCGGGCACAGATACGCAGTATTTT. The chain is built from TRBV6-2 or TRBV6-3 and TRBJ2-3; 7 bases agree with TRBD2. The CDR3 totals 14 residues. V lost 4 bases, J lost 1 base, and 2 bases stayed unmatched. The germline CDR1 and CDR2 sequences are MNHEY and SVGEGT.

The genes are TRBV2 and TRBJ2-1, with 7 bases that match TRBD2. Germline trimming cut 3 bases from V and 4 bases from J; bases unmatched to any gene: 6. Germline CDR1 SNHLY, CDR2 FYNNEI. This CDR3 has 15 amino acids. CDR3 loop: CASSEGGLHYNEQFF. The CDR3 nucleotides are TGTGCCAGCAGTGAGGGGGGACTACATTACAATGAGCAGTTCTTC.

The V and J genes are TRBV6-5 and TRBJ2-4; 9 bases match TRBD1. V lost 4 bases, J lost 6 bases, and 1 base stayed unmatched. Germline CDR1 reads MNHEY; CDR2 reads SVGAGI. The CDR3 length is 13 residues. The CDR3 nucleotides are TGTGCCAGCAGTTCGGGACAGGGAAACATTCAGTACTTC. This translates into CASSSGQGNIQYF.

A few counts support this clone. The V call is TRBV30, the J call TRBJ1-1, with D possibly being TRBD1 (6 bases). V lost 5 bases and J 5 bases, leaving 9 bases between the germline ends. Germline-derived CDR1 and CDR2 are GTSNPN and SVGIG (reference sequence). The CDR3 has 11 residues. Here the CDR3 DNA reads TGTGCCTGGCAGGGGATAACTGAAGCTTTCTTT. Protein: CAWQGITEAFF.

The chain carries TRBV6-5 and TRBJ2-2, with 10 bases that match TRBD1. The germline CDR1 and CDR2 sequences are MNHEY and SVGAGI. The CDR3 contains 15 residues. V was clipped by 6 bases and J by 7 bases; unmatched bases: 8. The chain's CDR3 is CASRTGTGANGELFF. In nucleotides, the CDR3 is TGTGCCAGCAGAACCGGGACAGGGGCTAACGGGGAGCTGTTTTTT.

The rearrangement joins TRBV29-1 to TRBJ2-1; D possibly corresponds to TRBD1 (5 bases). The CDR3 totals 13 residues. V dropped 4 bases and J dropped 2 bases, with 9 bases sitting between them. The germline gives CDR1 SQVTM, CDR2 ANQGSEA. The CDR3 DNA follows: TGCAGCGTTGTAGGGGCTGCCTACAATGAGCAGTTCTTC. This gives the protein CSVVGAAYNEQFF.

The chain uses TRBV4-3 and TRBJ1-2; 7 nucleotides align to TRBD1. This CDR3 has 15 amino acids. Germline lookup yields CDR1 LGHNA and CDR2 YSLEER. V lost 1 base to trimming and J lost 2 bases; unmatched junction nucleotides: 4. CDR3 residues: CASSQGGQLNYGYTF. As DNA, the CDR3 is TGCGCCAGCAGCCAAGGGGGACAGCTAAACTATGGCTACACCTTC.

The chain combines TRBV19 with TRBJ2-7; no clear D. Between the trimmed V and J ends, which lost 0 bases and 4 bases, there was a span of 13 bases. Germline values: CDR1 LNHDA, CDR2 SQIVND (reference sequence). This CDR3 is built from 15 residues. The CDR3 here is CASSIEAWPEYEQYF. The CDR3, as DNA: TGTGCCAGTAGTATAGAGGCTTGGCCCGAATACGAGCAGTACTTC.

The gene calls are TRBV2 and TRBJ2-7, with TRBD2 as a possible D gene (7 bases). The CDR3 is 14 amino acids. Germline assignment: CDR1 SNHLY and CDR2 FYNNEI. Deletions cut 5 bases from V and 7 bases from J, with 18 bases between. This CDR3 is CASSILGGAGEQYF. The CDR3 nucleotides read TGTGCCAGCAGTATACTTGGGGGGGCGGGAGAGCAGTACTTC.

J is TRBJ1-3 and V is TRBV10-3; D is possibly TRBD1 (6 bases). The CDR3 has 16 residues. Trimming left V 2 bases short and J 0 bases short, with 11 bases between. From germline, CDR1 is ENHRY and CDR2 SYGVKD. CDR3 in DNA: TGTGCCATCAGTGAGCAAGTGACAGGCTCTGGAAACACCATATATTTT. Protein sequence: CAISEQVTGSGNTIYF.

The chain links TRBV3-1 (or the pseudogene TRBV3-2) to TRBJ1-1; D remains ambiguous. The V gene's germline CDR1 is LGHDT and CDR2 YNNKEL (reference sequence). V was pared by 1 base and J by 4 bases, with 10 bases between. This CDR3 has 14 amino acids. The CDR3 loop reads CASSQGFTFTEAFF. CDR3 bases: TGTGCCAGCAGCCAAGGTTTCACATTCACTGAAGCTTTCTTT.

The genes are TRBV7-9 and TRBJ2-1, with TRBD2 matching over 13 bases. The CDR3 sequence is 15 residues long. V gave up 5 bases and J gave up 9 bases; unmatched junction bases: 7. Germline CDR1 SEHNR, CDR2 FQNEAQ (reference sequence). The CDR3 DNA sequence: TGTGCCAGCAGCGGACTAGCGGGAGAGACAGGTGAGCAGTTCTTC. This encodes CASSGLAGETGEQFF.

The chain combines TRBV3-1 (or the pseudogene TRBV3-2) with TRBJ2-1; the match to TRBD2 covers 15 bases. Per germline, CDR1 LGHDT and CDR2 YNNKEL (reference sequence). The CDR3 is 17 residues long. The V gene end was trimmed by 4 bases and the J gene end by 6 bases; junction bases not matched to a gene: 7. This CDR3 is CASSRTSGRAWGNEQFF. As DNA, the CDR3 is TGTGCCAGCAGCCGGACTAGCGGGAGGGCCTGGGGCAATGAGCAGTTCTTC.